This T cell receptor beta chain originates from a study of shared clonotypes between healthy human individuals (dated by TCRdb to 2018 to 2020). The study in broad terms: The cohort comprised a couple of women and a few men aged 18 to 49 years. To estimate repertoire size and how much clonotype sharing occurs between individuals, the study deeply sequenced the blood TCR repertoires of about five healthy adults. To increase sequencing depth and limit assay-specific biases, different laboratories used diverse techniques to prepare libraries and sequence TCR repertoires. For each donor, CD4 naive and CD4 memory were each run on three plates, CD8 naive on two plates, and CD8 memory on one plate. Leukapheresis yielded between about 0.8 and 9.5 billion PBMCs per donor.

Using the deep immunoSEQ assay, TCR CDR3 regions were amplified from genomic DNA by multiplex PCR. Genomic DNA extracted from each cell subset was distributed evenly over all wells of several immunoSEQ 96-well plates, and each plate served as one replicate. For sorted subsets, around 200 ng genomic DNA, equal to tens of thousands of T cell genomes, was loaded into each replicate PCR. The purified libraries were quantified using a Qubit 3.0 fluorometer, sized with a Bioanalyzer 2100, and then quantified again using the KAPA Library Quantification kit. Every immunoSEQ 96-well plate was sequenced on a dedicated single-read 150-cycle Illumina NextSeq 550 flow cell. For the original study's pipeline: The immunoSEQ output contained only junctional sequences without quality scores, so filtering could not match that applied to full-length reads. Sequences were annotated with PyIR, a Python wrapper for IgBLAST v1.9, and V/J genes and CDR3 were assigned using IMGT germline references. Any read was removed if the V/J assignment was weak (E-value above 1e-6), the CDR3 was missing, or the read contained stop codons, out-of-frame junctions, or ambiguous translated residues. A V3J clonotype was defined by an identical inferred V gene, J gene, and CDR3 amino acid sequence. The percentage overlap between two repertoires was calculated by dividing the number of shared unique clonotypes by the size of the smaller repertoire. Richness of each repertoire was evaluated using RTK rarefaction, the Chao1 estimator, and Recon v2.1 estimates of unobserved clonotypes. Generation probabilities for all TCRbeta clonotypes obtained by the gDNA method from a handful of donors were computed using OLGA. TCRdb stores this immuneACCESS table with in-frame sequences only. Part of the clones is absent; in the studies checked, under half of the shortfall reflects unresolved V genes, and no reason is known for the rest. V and J calls and clone size are given by that table; D and trimming were obtained from the DNA. The sample includes 950,000 to 1,100,000 clones, with more than 75% observed a single time. 0.6% to 0.75% of the sample is in the top ten clones.

The donors were healthy, HIV-negative adults with no recently reported acute infections or vaccinations. Every donor was a Caucasian adult residing in Nashville, Tennessee, USA. Magnetic negative selection was used to enrich CD4+ T cells, after which naive cells were positively selected on CD45RA and the negative fraction became the memory subset. After blood collection by leukapheresis, PBMCs were isolated using Ficoll-Histopaque density gradient centrifugation and then cryopreserved in the vapor phase of liquid nitrogen. Analytical flow cytometry was used to check the purity and quantity of each magnetically sorted T cell population. Each sorted fraction had its genomic DNA isolated and then quantified by UV absorbance on a Nanodrop 2000c. The CDR3 goes from the cysteine to the phenylalanine over 15 residues. Of all the DNA, just the CDR3 is kept, 45 bases in frame from base 1. The germline V gene encodes CDR1 KGHSH and CDR2 LQKENI. At the junction V is shortened by 6 bases and J by 1 base, with 16 bases in between.

What the study reported, not specific to this receptor: When a few donors were compared, the shared fraction of clonotypes was about 5.2% for naive CD4, more than 3% for naive CD8, 2% to 2.5% for memory CD4, and 0.35% to 0.5% for memory CD8. Only blood was sampled, and tissue TCR repertoires likely differ from those in blood. Because the study included a small number of donors, the genetic and exposure-history diversity represented was limited. Rarefaction of sorted-subset datasets indicated incomplete sequencing despite the large sequencing depth. Pairwise subsampling led to the expectation that sequencing depth would affect the degree of clonotype sharing among donors. Larger estimated clonotype richness was generally found for naive subsets than for memory subsets. Compared with non-shared clonotypes, the clonotypes found in all four sorted-subset donors had higher generation probabilities.

As concerns this clone: Its antigen remains undetermined. Per-base quality was not reported, and no clone a single base away is much larger than it.

The chain joins TRBV18 to TRBJ2-7; TRBD1 is possibly the D segment (6 matching bases). The sequenced sample consisted of memory CD4+ T cells from PBMCs. Interpreted using the paper, the cell subset or site label stands for: CD45RA-negative fraction. The source is a man younger than 35 in good health. Some clones in this sample may be carry-over from other donors' samples. CDR3 protein: CASSPKSRGSYEQYF. The sequenced DNA: TGTGCCAGCTCTCCCAAATCGAGGGGGTCCTACGAGCAGTACTTC.